The entry that follows covers one T cell receptor (beta chain) sequence. What it binds is not known. This PCR relied on a set of 60 Vbeta primers and 13 Jbeta primers. Here immunoSEQ multiplex PCR was the method, and the copy in TCRdb shows in-frame clones only, minus some. The repertoire holds some 110,000 clones, approximately 9.4% seen once, with about 3% in the top ten. The data originate from a study of cytomegalovirus exposure and HLA in healthy donors. The overall study: There were about 86 million unique TCRs (from HLA-typed donors) in an early data release.

Findings and caveats of the study: The study recorded about 160 TCR beta chains that were cytomegalovirus-associated. Most subjects had HLA-A and HLA-B alleles reportedly predicted accurately by TCR beta sequences.

While unrecorded immune exposures were likely, the donors were nominally healthy when sampled. Germline V gene lookup returns CDR1 SGHTA and CDR2 FQGTGA. The V gene end was trimmed by 4 bases and the J gene end by 4 bases; junction bases not matched to a gene: 6. This CDR3 comprises 16 residues. This clonotype was sampled from a young man in good health and CMV-seronegative. Sequenced sample: PBMCs. V is TRBV7-3 and J is TRBJ2-2; TRBD1 aligns across 10 bases. The DNA of the CDR3 is TGTGCCAGCAGCTCCCGGGGGACAGGGGTCACCGGGGAGCTGTTTTTT. It specifies CASSSRGTGVTGELFF.